This T cell receptor (beta chain) emerged from a study of T cell changes during pregnancy in multiple sclerosis. Clones were sequenced by immunoSEQ multiplex PCR, and TCRdb holds only the in-frame ones, with some missing. The sample lists tens of thousands of clones; around 91% were seen once. CDR3 size: 14 residues. Germline V gene sequence: CDR1 MNHEY, CDR2 SMNVEV (reference sequence). The V end lost 4 bases, the J end lost 4 bases, and 13 bases lay between the germline ends. V gene TRBV27 combines with J gene TRBJ1-2, with D perhaps matching TRBD1 (5 bases). Material: CD4+ T cells from peripheral blood mononuclear cells, obtained in the second trimester of pregnancy. The receptor comes from a female donor in good health, enrolled as a control in a pregnancy study. CDR3 coding DNA: TGTGCCAGCAGTTCCGGGGCGGGAATCTATGGCTACACCTTC. Its translation is CASSSGAGIYGYTF.